This T cell receptor beta chain was identified in a study of OX40 agonist ivuxolimab in advanced cancers. In the study overall: Earlier treatment with anti-PD-1, anti-PD-L1 or anti-CTLA-4 was permitted, and under 50% had received some.

Assay used: immunoSEQ multiplex PCR; TCRdb lists only in-frame clones, some missing. The sample comprises approximately 15,000 clones, 80% of which are singletons, and about 35% rests with the top ten. This CDR3 region has 17 residues. The V gene lost 1 base and the J gene lost 2 bases, with 18 bases spanning the gap. Germline values: CDR1 MGHRA, CDR2 YSYEKL. Peripheral blood came from all dose cohorts at three timepoints. The sequencing here drew on CD4+ or CD8+ T cells sorted from blood, taken in a trial of the OX40 agonist ivuxolimab. J is TRBJ2-7 and V is TRBV4-1, with a possible D match to TRBD2 (5 bases). The source is an adult with an advanced solid tumor such as melanoma, head and neck, liver or kidney cancer. CDR3 nucleotide sequence: TGCGCCAGCAGCCAAGCCCTCTCGCCGGGAACGACCTACGAGCAGTACTTC. Amino acids: CASSQALSPGTTYEQYF.